A single sample is the source of the 6 T cell receptor beta chains below, sequenced in a study of OX40 agonist ivuxolimab in advanced cancers. Data came from immunoSEQ multiplex PCR; TCRdb stores just in-frame clones and leaves some out. The sample holds 70,000 to 80,000 clones; approximately 90% are singletons and the top ten take around 0.46%. Sequencing was performed on CD4+ or CD8+ T cells sorted from blood, taken in a trial of the OX40 agonist ivuxolimab. Every receptor here comes from an adult with an advanced solid tumor such as melanoma, head and neck, liver or kidney cancer.

V gene TRBV7-9 combines with J gene TRBJ1-5; possible D gene TRBD1, 5 bases. Between the trimmed V and J ends, which lost 3 bases and 3 bases, there was a span of 12 bases. Germline assignment: CDR1 SEHNR and CDR2 FQNEAQ (reference sequence). The CDR3 sequence is 15 residues long. The CDR3 nucleotides read TGTGCCAGCAGCTTCGGAGGGGCTATCAATCAGCCCCAGCATTTT. It translates to CASSFGGAINQPQHF.

V usage is TRBV7-6 and J usage is TRBJ1-3; the D is unclear. The CDR3 has 17 amino acids. V lost 1 base and J 2 bases, leaving 15 bases between the germline ends. Germline assignment: CDR1 SGHVS and CDR2 FNYEAQ. The CDR3 DNA sequence: TGTGCCAGCAGCTTAGGATCCAGGCCCACGACTGGAAACACCATATATTTT. It is translated as CASSLGSRPTTGNTIYF.

This clone was seen more than once but under ten times. The V and J genes are TRBV11-3 and TRBJ2-3; 7 bases are a match to TRBD1. V trimming: 9 bases; J trimming: 2 bases; junction bases outside the gene matches: 5. Germline V gene data show CDR1 as SGHNT and CDR2 as YENEEA. The CDR3 length is 13 residues. The CDR3 sequence is CASTGTDTDTQYF. The CDR3 coding sequence is TGTGCCAGTACCGGGACAGACACAGATACGCAGTATTTT. Looking up the rest from reference TRBV11-3 and TRBJ2-3 gives the full variable domain: EAGVVQSPRYKIIEKKQPVAFWCNPISGHNTLYWYLQNLGQGPELLIRYENEEAVDDSQLPKDRFSAERLKGVDSTLKIQPAELGDSAVYLCASTGTDTDTQYFGPGTRLTVL.

The chain combines TRBV19 with TRBJ2-1, with 7 bases matching TRBD2. This CDR3 has 14 residues. In germline, CDR1 is LNHDA, CDR2 SQIVND (reference sequence). The J segment lost 3 bases and the V segment lost 10 bases, leaving 9 bases of the junction unmatched. CDR3 protein: CATTGEGRYNEQFF. The CDR3 bases are TGTGCCACTACGGGGGAGGGCCGCTACAATGAGCAGTTCTTC.

V is TRBV30 and J is TRBJ2-3, with a tentative D call TRBD2 (5 bases). Germline CDR1 is GTSNPN and CDR2 is SVGIG (reference sequence). V was pared by 3 bases and J by 5 bases, with 6 bases between. This CDR3 comprises 11 residues. The CDR3 spells CAWSRGDTQYF. CDR3 bases: TGTGCCTGGAGCCGGGGAGATACGCAGTATTTT.

This clone came up a few times. The CDR3 spells CASSLDPGGSYNEQFF. Written as DNA, the CDR3 is TGCGCCAGCAGCTTGGATCCGGGGGGTTCCTACAATGAGCAGTTCTTC. The rearrangement uses TRBV5-1 and TRBJ2-1; 7 nucleotides match TRBD2. Per germline, CDR1 SGHRS and CDR2 YFSETQ. V lost 0 bases, J lost 1 base, and 4 bases stayed unmatched. This CDR3 is built from 16 residues.